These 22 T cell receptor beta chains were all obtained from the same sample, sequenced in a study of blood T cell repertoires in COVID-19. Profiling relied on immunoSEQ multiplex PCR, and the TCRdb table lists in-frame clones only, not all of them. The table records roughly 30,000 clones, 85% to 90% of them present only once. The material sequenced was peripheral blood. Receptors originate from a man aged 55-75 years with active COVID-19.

CDR3 DNA sequence: TGTGCCAGTAGTCCGGACGCAATAGCGTATGGCTACACCTTC. As protein: CASSPDAIAYGYTF. The V gene is TRBV19, the J gene TRBJ1-2; D gene ambiguous. The CDR3 extends over 14 amino acids. Between the trimmed V and J ends, which lost 5 bases and 5 bases, there was a span of 15 bases. The germline V gene encodes CDR1 LNHDA and CDR2 SQIVND (reference sequence). Supplemented by reference TRBV19 and TRBJ1-2, the full variable domain reads DGGITQSPKYLFRKEGQNVTLSCEQNLNHDAMYWYRQDPGQGLRLIYYSQIVNDFQKGDIAEGYSVSREKKESFPLTVTSAQKNPTAFYLCASSPDAIAYGYTFGSGTRLTVV.

Here the CDR3 reads CASSLGGTNEKLFF. The CDR3 region has the DNA TGTGCCAGCAGCTTGGGCGGTACTAATGAAAAACTGTTTTTT. The chain has TRBV5-4 and TRBJ1-4; no reliable D call. CDR3 length: 14 residues. Germline V gives CDR1 SGHNT, CDR2 YYREEE (reference sequence). Trimming stripped 0 bases from V and 2 bases from J, with 5 bases between. The full variable domain, with the rest looked up from reference TRBV5-4 and TRBJ1-4, is ETGVTQSPTHLIKTRGQQVTLRCSSQSGHNTVSWYQQALGQGPQFIFQYYREEENGRGNFPPRFSGLQFPNYSSELNVNALELDDSALYLCASSLGGTNEKLFFGSGTQLSVL.

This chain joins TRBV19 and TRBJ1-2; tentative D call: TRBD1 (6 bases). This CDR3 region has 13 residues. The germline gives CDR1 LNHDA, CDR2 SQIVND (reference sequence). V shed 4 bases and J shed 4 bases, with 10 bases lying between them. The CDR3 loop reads CASSKGEGYGYTF. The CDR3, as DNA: TGTGCCAGTAGTAAGGGGGAAGGCTATGGCTACACCTTC.

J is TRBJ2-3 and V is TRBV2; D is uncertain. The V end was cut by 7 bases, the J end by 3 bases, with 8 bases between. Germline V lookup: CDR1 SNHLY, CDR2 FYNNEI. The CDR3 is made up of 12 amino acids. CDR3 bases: TGTGCCAGCAATTTCCCAACAGATACGCAGTATTTT. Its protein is CASNFPTDTQYF.

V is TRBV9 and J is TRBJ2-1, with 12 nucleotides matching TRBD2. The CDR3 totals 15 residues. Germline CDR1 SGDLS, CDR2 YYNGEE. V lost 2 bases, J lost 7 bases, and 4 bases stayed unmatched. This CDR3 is CASSVLAGGPNEQFF. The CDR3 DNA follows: TGTGCCAGCAGCGTGCTAGCGGGGGGGCCAAATGAGCAGTTCTTC.

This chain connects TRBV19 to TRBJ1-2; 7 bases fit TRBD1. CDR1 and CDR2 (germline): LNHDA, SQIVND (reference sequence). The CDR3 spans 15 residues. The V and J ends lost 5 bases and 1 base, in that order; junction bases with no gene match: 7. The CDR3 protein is CASSLRNRGNYGYTF. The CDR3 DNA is TGTGCCAGTAGTCTGCGCAACAGGGGTAACTATGGCTACACCTTC.

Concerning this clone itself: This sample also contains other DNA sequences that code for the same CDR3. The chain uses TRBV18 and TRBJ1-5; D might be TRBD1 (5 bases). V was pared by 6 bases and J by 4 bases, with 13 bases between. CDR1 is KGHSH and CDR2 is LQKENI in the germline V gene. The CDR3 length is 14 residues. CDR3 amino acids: CASSRGVSNQPQHF. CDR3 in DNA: TGTGCCAGCTCCCGGGGGGTCTCAAATCAGCCCCAGCATTTT.

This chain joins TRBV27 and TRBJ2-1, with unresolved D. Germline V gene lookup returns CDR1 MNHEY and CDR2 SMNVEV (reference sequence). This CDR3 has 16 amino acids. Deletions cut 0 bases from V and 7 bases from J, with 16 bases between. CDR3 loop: CASSLSSPPPLNEQFF. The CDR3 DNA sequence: TGTGCCAGCAGTTTATCGAGCCCCCCCCCGCTAAATGAGCAGTTCTTC.

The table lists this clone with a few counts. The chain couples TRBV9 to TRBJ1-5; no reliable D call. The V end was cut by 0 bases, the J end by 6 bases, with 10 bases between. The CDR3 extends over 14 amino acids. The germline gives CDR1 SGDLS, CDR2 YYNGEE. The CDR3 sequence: CASSVGPGGQPQHF. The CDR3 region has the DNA TGTGCCAGCAGCGTAGGGCCCGGAGGTCAGCCCCAGCATTTT. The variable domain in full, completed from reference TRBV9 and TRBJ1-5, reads DSGVTQTPKHLITATGQRVTLRCSPRSGDLSVYWYQQSLDQGLQFLIQYYNGEERAKGNILERFSAQQFPDLHSELNLSSLELGDSALYFCASSVGPGGQPQHFGDGTRLSIL.

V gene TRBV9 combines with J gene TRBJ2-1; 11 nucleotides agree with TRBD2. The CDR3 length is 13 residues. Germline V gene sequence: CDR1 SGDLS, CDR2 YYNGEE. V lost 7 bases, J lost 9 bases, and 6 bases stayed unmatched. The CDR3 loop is CASSSGGTGEQFF. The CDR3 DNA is TGTGCCAGCTCTAGCGGGGGGACTGGTGAGCAGTTCTTC. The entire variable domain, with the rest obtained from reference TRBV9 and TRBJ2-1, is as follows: DSGVTQTPKHLITATGQRVTLRCSPRSGDLSVYWYQQSLDQGLQFLIQYYNGEERAKGNILERFSAQQFPDLHSELNLSSLELGDSALYFCASSSGGTGEQFFGPGTRLTVL.

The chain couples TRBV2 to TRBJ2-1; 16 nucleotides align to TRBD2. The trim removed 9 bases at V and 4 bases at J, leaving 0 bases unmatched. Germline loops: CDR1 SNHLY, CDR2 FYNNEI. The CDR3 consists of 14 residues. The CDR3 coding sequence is TGTGCCAGGGGACTAGCGGGGGGGTACAATGAGCAGTTCTTC. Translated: CARGLAGGYNEQFF.

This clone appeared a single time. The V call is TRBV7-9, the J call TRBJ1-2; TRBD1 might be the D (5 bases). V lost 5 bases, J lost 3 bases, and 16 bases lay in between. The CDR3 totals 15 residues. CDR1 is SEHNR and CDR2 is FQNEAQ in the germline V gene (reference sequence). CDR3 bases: TGTGCCAGCAGCCAGACAGTCCGACGGGACTATGGCTACACCTTC. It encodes CASSQTVRRDYGYTF.

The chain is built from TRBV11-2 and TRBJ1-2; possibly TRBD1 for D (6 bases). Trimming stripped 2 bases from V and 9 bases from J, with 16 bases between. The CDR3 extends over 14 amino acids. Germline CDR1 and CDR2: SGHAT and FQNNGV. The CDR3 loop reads CASSLMIIRDSYTF. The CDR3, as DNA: TGTGCCAGCAGCTTAATGATCATTAGGGACAGCTACACCTTC.

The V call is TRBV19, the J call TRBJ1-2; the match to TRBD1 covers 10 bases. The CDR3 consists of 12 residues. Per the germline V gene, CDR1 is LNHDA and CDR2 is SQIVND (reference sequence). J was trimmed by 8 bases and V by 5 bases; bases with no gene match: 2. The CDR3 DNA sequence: TGTGCCAGTAGTGGGACAGGGGTCGGCTACACCTTC. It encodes CASSGTGVGYTF.

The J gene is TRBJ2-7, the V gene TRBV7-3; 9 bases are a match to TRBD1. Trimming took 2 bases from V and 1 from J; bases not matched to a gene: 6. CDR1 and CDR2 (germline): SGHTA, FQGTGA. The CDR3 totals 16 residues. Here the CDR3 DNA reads TGTGCCAGCAGCTTAGGGCCGGGACAGGGATCCTACGAGCAGTACTTC. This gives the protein CASSLGPGQGSYEQYF.

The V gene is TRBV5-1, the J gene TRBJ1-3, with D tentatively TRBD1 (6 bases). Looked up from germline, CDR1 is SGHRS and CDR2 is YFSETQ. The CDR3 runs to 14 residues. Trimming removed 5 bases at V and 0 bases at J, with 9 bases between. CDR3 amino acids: CASRDSRSGNTIYF. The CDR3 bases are TGCGCCAGCAGGGACAGCCGCTCTGGAAACACCATATATTTT.

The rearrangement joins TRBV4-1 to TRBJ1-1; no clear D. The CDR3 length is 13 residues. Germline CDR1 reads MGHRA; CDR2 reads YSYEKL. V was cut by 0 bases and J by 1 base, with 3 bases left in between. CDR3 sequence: CASSQDRNTEAFF. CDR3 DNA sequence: TGCGCCAGCAGCCAAGATCGGAACACTGAAGCTTTCTTT.

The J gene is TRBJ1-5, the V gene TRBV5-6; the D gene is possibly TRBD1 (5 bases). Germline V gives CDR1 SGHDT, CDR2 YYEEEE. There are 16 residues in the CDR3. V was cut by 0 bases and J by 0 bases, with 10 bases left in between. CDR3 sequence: CASSLGQIDSNQPQHF. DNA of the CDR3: TGTGCCAGCAGCTTGGGACAGATAGATAGCAATCAGCCCCAGCATTTT.

CDR3 DNA sequence: TGTGCCAGCAGCTTGGGGACAGCGAATGAAAAACTGTTTTTT. It is translated as CASSLGTANEKLFF. This chain connects TRBV5-5 to TRBJ1-4, with D possibly TRBD1 on 6 matching bases. This CDR3 is 14 amino acids long. V lost 0 bases to trimming and J lost 5 bases, with 8 bases between them. Per germline, CDR1 SGHKS and CDR2 YYEKEE (reference sequence).

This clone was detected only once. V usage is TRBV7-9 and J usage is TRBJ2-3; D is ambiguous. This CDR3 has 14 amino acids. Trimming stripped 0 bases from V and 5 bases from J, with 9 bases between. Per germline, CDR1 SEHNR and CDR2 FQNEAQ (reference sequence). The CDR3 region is CASSLARKEDTQYF. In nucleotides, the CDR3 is TGTGCCAGCAGCTTAGCGCGGAAGGAAGATACGCAGTATTTT.

CDR3 protein: CASSWVQSRGPNTEAFF. The CDR3 DNA reads TGTGCCAGCAGTTGGGTCCAATCCAGGGGGCCGAACACTGAAGCTTTCTTT. The V gene is TRBV6-2 or TRBV6-3, the J gene TRBJ1-1, with TRBD1 matching over 8 bases. Germline CDR1 MNHEY, CDR2 SVGEGT. The CDR3 has 17 amino acids. Losses at the gene ends were 4 bases for V and 1 base for J; bases not matched to a gene: 11.

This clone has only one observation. For the CDR3, the DNA is TGCGCCAGCAGCTTGGAATTTAGGCCGGAGTTGGAGCAGTTCTTC. It specifies CASSLEFRPELEQFF. The rearrangement joins TRBV5-1 to TRBJ2-1, with no clear D. The V end lost 0 bases, the J end lost 10 bases, and 17 bases lay between the germline ends. Germline V gives CDR1 SGHRS, CDR2 YFSETQ. This CDR3 comprises 15 residues.